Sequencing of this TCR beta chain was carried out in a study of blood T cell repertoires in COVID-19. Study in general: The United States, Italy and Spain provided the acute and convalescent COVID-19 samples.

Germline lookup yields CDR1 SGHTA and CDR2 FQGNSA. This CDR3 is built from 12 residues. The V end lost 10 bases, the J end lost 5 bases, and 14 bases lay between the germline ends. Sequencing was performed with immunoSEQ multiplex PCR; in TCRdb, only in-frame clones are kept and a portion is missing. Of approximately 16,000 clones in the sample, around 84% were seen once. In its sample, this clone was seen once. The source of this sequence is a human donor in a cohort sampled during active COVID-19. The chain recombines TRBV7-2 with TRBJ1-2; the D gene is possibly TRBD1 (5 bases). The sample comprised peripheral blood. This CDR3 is CAIRAGYYGYTF. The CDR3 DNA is TGTGCCATCAGGGCAGGTTATTATGGCTACACCTTC.